This record concerns one T cell receptor (beta chain) sequence. Its antigen remains unknown. CDR1 and CDR2 (germline): KGHSH, LQKENI. This CDR3 comprises 18 residues. V dropped 0 bases and J dropped 5 bases, with 20 bases sitting between them. In the naive CD8 group, cells lacked CD45RO and were positively selected for CCR7, so terminally differentiated effector memory CD45RA+ cells were left out. These data belong to a study of shared clonotypes between healthy human individuals. Study-wide findings and caveats: Clonotypes which were not shared had lower generation probabilities than clonotypes that all four donors shared.

Sequencing was performed with immunoSEQ multiplex PCR; in TCRdb, only in-frame clones are kept and a portion is missing. Among around 2,000,000 clones listed, 93% were seen once. The V call is TRBV18, the J call TRBJ2-1; tentatively, D is TRBD1 or TRBD2 (6 bases each). Sequences were obtained from naive CD8+ T cells from PBMCs. The clonotype originates from a man aged 18 to 30 in good health. Some clones in this sample may be carry-over from other donors' samples. The CDR3 loop is CASSPPIRGRGRNNEQFF. As DNA, the CDR3 is TGTGCCAGCTCACCACCGATTAGGGGGAGAGGGAGGAACAATGAGCAGTTCTTC.